A selection of T cell receptor beta chains follows, all from one sample in a study of cytomegalovirus exposure and HLA in healthy donors. Some clones are missing from TCRdb's copy, which holds only in-frame ones; the method was immunoSEQ multiplex PCR. Altogether over 120,000 clones are present, 94% being singletons, with the ten largest covering about 1.7%. Sequencing was carried out using PBMCs. These receptors all come from a man younger than 35 in good health and CMV-seropositive. CDR3s include the opening cysteine and the closing phenylalanine or tryptophan. D genes are given only for firm matches. The size of a clone is reported for some rows only, either as once, few or many, or as a class for expanded clones.

. TRBJ2-5 TRBV25-1 TRBD1 CASSDSGTGDYRETQYF TGTGCCAGCAGTGACTCCGGGACAGGGGATTATCGAGAGACCCAGTACTTC
. TRBJ2-4 TRBV11-2 . CASSLDRGRNIQYF TGTGCCAGCAGCTTAGATCGGGGGAGAAACATTCAGTACTTC
. TRBJ2-7 TRBV4-1 TRBD2 CASSQVVFIVGEGSYEQYF TGCGCCAGCAGCCAAGTAGTATTTATAGTCGGGGAGGGCTCCTACGAGCAGTACTTC
. TRBJ2-2 TRBV25-1 TRBD2 CASQGLAGSTGELFF TGTGCCAGCCAGGGACTAGCGGGAAGCACCGGGGAGCTGTTTTTT
. TRBJ2-2 TRBV7-2 . CASSLGEFFTGELFF TGTGCCAGCAGCTTAGGCGAATTCTTCACCGGGGAGCTGTTTTTT
. TRBJ2-7 TRBV27 TRBD1 CASSTRQGSYEQYF TGTGCCAGCAGTACCCGACAGGGCTCCTACGAGCAGTACTTC
. TRBJ2-7 TRBV5-4 TRBD1 CASSLESVTGGGEQYF TGTGCCAGCAGCTTGGAGTCGGTCACAGGGGGCGGCGAGCAGTACTTC
once TRBJ2-7 TRBV7-2 . CASSPGLALNYEQYF TGTGCCAGCAGCCCCGGGCTAGCGTTGAACTACGAGCAGTACTTC
. TRBJ2-3 TRBV5-1 TRBD1 CASSPGTASTDTQYF TGCGCCAGCAGCCCAGGGACAGCTAGCACAGATACGCAGTATTTT
. TRBJ2-1 TRBV6-1 . CASTPEEGGINEQFF TGTGCCAGCACCCCCGAGGAGGGAGGAATCAATGAGCAGTTCTTC
once TRBJ2-7 TRBV27 TRBD1 CASRLGTDFGEQYF TGTGCCAGCAGACTCGGGACAGACTTTGGGGAGCAGTACTTC
once TRBJ1-2 TRBV27 TRBD1 CASRQGDGYTF TGTGCCAGTCGACAGGGAGATGGCTACACCTTC
. TRBJ2-2 TRBV2 TRBD2 CASSYPRTGLADTGELFF TGTGCCAGCAGTTACCCGCGAACCGGACTAGCGGACACCGGGGAGCTGTTTTTT
. TRBJ1-2 TRBV28 . CASSTVYYGYTF TGTGCCAGCAGTACAGTGTACTATGGCTACACCTTC
. TRBJ1-6 TRBV5-1 . CASSSGQLNSPLHF TGCGCCAGCAGCTCAGGACAGCTAAATTCACCCCTCCACTTT
. TRBJ2-1 TRBV6-5 TRBD1 CASSLTGDEQFF TGTGCCAGCAGTTTAACAGGGGATGAGCAGTTCTTC
. TRBJ2-7 TRBV27 TRBD1 CASRPSDRVYEQYF TGTGCCAGCAGACCCTCGGACAGGGTCTACGAGCAGTACTTC
. TRBJ1-2 TRBV6-1 . CASSEARTAYGYTF TGTGCCAGCAGTGAAGCGCGAACAGCCTATGGCTACACCTTC
. TRBJ2-5 TRBV10-3 . CAISITGTQETQYF TGTGCCATCAGTATCACAGGGACCCAAGAGACCCAGTACTTC
. TRBJ1-2 TRBV6-1 . CASRDHDRNYGYTF TGTGCCAGCAGGGACCATGACAGGAACTATGGCTACACCTTC
. TRBJ1-2 TRBV28 TRBD1 CASSLGTGLYGYTF TGTGCCAGCAGTTTGGGGACAGGCCTCTATGGCTACACCTTC
. TRBJ2-4 TRBV7-2 TRBD1 CASSSGQVRGKNIQYF TGTGCCAGCAGCTCCGGACAGGTACGAGGCAAAAACATTCAGTACTTC
. TRBJ2-7 TRBV4-1 TRBD1 CASSQAGTGTYEQYF TGCGCCAGCAGCCAAGCCGGGACAGGGACCTACGAGCAGTACTTC
. TRBJ1-3 TRBV28 . CASRKSGALGTIYF TGTGCCAGCAGGAAATCAGGGGCGCTGGGCACCATATATTTT
. TRBJ1-4 TRBV6-6 . CASTRRQNNEKLFF TGTGCCAGCACAAGGAGACAGAATAATGAAAAACTGTTTTTT
. TRBJ2-7 TRBV27 . CASSSFKQEQYF TGTGCCAGCAGTTCCTTCAAACAGGAACAGTACTTC
. TRBJ2-3 TRBV25-1 . CASSEYRTGAGVDTQYF TGTGCCAGCAGTGAATACAGGACTGGCGCTGGGGTAGATACGCAGTATTTT